This T cell receptor beta chain was documented in a study of shared clonotypes between healthy human individuals. Findings and caveats of the study: Against clonotypes common to all four donors, non-shared ones had lower generation probabilities. Researchers sampled blood only, noting tissue repertoires likely differ. For naive CD4 cells, approximately 4.7% of clonotypes were shared across several donors.

In the naive CD8 group, cells lacked CD45RO and were positively selected for CCR7, so terminally differentiated effector memory CD45RA+ cells were left out. Replicate PCRs from sorted subsets contained around 200 ng DNA, which is roughly 30,000 T cell genomes. Clones were read by immunoSEQ multiplex PCR, and TCRdb kept only the in-frame ones, dropping some. Here the sample spans fewer than 700,000 clones, 90% to 95% being singletons. To note about this clone: Its target is unknown.

The germline V gene has CDR1 SGHVS and CDR2 FNYEAQ. CDR3 length equals 18 residues. V dropped 2 bases and J dropped 5; count of bases not matched to a gene: 14. The chain is built from TRBV7-6 and TRBJ2-1; 8 positions agree with TRBD2. This TCR was sampled from a woman aged 30 to 39 in good health. The specimen was naive CD8+ T cells sorted from blood. The CDR3 nucleotides are TGTGCCAGCAGCTTAAAAGCGGGAGCCCCCGGAGCCAACAATGAGCAGTTCTTC. It yields the protein CASSLKAGAPGANNEQFF. Looking up the rest from reference TRBV7-6 and TRBJ2-1 gives the full variable domain: GAGVSQSPRYKVTKRGQDVALRCDPISGHVSLYWYRQALGQGPEFLTYFNYEAQQDKSGLPNDRFSAERPEGSISTLTIQRTEQRDSAMYRCASSLKAGAPGANNEQFFGPGTRLTVL.